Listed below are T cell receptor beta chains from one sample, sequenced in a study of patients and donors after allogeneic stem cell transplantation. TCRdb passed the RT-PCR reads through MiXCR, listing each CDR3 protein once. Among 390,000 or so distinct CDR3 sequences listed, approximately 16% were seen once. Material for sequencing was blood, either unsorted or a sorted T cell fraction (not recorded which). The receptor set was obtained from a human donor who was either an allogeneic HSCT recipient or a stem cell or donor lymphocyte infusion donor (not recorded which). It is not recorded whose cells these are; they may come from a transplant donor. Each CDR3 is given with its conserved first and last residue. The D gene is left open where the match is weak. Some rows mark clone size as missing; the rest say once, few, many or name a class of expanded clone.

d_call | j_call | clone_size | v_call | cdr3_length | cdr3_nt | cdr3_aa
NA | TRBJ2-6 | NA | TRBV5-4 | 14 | TGTGCCAGCAGCACATACTCTGGGGCCAACGTCCTGACTTTC | CASSTYSGANVLTF
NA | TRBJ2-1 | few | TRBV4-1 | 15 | TGCGCCAGCAGCTACGGGTTAAGCTCCTACAATGAGCAGTTCTTC | CASSYGLSSYNEQFF
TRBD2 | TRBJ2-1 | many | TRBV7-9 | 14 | TGTGCCAGCAGCGGAGGACTAGCCCTTTCTGAGCAGTTCTTC | CASSGGLALSEQFF
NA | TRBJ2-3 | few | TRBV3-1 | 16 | TGTGCCAGCAGCCAAGATAGGAGGGGACCCACAGATACGCAGTATTTT | CASSQDRRGPTDTQYF
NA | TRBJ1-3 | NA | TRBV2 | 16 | TGTGCCAGCAGTGGGATTTACCAGGGATCCGGAAACACCATATATTTT | CASSGIYQGSGNTIYF
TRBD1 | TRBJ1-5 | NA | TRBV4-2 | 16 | TGTGCCAGCAGCCAAGAACAGGGGGCAGGCAATCAGCCCCAGCATTTT | CASSQEQGAGNQPQHF
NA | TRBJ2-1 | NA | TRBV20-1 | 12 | TGCAGTGCTAGAGATAGGGACAATGAGCAGTTCTTC | CSARDRDNEQFF
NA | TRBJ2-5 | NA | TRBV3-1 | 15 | TGTGCCAGCAGCCAAGTATACCATTTAGGAGAGACCCAGTACTTC | CASSQVYHLGETQYF
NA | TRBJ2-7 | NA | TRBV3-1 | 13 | TGTGCCAGCAGCTGGACCCCCGCACACGAGCAGTACTTC | CASSWTPAHEQYF
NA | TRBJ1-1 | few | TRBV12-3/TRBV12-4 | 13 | TGTGCCAGCAGTTCTCATTGGAACACTGAAGCTTTCTTT | CASSSHWNTEAFF
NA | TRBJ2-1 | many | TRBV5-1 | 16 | TGCGCCAGCAGCTTGGCCGGGCGCTCCAAATACAATGAGCAGTTCTTC | CASSLAGRSKYNEQFF
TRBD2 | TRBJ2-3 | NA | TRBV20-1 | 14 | TGCAGGGAACTAGCGGGAGGGCTCGGAGATACGCAGTATTTT | CRELAGGLGDTQYF
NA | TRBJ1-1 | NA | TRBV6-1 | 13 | TGTGCCAGCAGTGCACGGCTGAACACTGAAGCTTTCTTT | CASSARLNTEAFF
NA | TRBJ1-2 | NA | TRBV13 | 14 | TGTGCCAGCAGCACGGGCCGCTCGGCCTATGGCTACACCTTC | CASSTGRSAYGYTF
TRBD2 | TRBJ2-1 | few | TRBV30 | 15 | TGTGCCTGGAGTGGGACTAGCGGGATCTACAATGAGCAGTTCTTC | CAWSGTSGIYNEQFF
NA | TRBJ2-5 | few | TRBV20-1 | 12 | TGCAGTGCTTGGGACTTCCAAGAGACCCAGTACTTC | CSAWDFQETQYF
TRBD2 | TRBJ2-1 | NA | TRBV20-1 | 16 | TGCAGTGCTAGAGTTGGACTAGCGGGGGACTACAATGAGCAGTTCTTC | CSARVGLAGDYNEQFF
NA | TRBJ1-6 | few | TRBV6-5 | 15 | TGTGCCAGCAGTTACTCCGGTCCTTATAATTCACCCCTCCACTTT | CASSYSGPYNSPLHF
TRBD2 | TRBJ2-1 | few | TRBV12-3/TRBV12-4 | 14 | TGTGCCAGCAGTTTTAGACTAGCCTTGAATGAGCAGTTCTTC | CASSFRLALNEQFF
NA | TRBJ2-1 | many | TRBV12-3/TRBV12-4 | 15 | TGTGCCAGCACCTTGGGACTTACCCCCTACAATGAGCAGTTCTTC | CASTLGLTPYNEQFF
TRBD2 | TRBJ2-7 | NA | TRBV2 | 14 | TGTGCCAGCAGTGTGCGGGAGGGCCGATACGAGCAGTACTTC | CASSVREGRYEQYF
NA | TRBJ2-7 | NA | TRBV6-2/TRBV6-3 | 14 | TGTGCCAGCAGTTACCCTGACAGCCCCTACGAGCAGTACTTC | CASSYPDSPYEQYF
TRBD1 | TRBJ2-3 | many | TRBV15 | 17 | TGTGCCACCAGCAGTCAATCCCCGGGGACAGCGAGAGATACGCAGTATTTT | CATSSQSPGTARDTQYF
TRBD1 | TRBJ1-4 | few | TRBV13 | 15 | TGTGCCAGCAGTTCCGGGACAGGGGCACAGGAAAAACTGTTTTTT | CASSSGTGAQEKLFF
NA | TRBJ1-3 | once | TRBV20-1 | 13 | TGCAGTGCTAGCCCCCAGATAGGAAACACCATATATTTT | CSASPQIGNTIYF